One sample yielded the 30 T cell receptor beta chains listed below, sequenced in a study of shared clonotypes between healthy human individuals. The table came from immunoSEQ multiplex PCR; TCRdb's copy has only in-frame clones and leaves some out. The sample lists 2.3 million or so clones; roughly 93% were seen once. The sequencing sample was made of naive CD4+ T cells from PBMCs. Subset: CD45RA+ positively selected. These receptors originate from a man between 18 and 35 years old in good health. Some clones in this sample may be carry-over from other donors' samples.

The CDR3 sequence: CASSKVSQGGEAFF. CDR3 DNA sequence: TGTGCCAGCAGCAAAGTCAGTCAGGGGGGTGAAGCTTTCTTT. V and J are TRBV21-1 and TRBJ1-1; TRBD1, as called in the table, went unchecked against the DNA. TRBV21-1 is recorded as a pseudogene. The CDR3 is 14 residues long.

The rearrangement links TRBV27 to TRBJ1-2, with a tentative D call TRBD1 (6 bases). V gave up 8 bases and J gave up 3 bases, with 16 bases separating them. Germline assignment: CDR1 MNHEY and CDR2 SMNVEV (reference sequence). The CDR3 length is 14 residues. The CDR3 DNA is TGTGCCAGCCTCCCCCTCGGGGGCTACTATGGCTACACCTTC. Translating gives CASLPLGGYYGYTF.

The gene calls are TRBV7-8 and TRBJ1-5; D is ambiguous. The ends were cut back, 5 bases at V and 0 bases at J, with 20 bases in the middle. Germline values: CDR1 SGHVS, CDR2 FQNEAQ. The CDR3 length is 18 residues. CDR3 DNA sequence: TGTGCCAGCAGCGCGCGCAGGAGGACGGAGTCTAGCAATCAGCCCCAGCATTTT. Translation gives CASSARRRTESSNQPQHF.

The rearrangement uses TRBV20-1 and TRBJ1-2; D is unresolved. Germline V gene data show CDR1 as DFQATT and CDR2 as SNEGSKA (reference sequence). The length of the CDR3 is 9 residues. V lost 6 bases and J lost 8, with 7 bases in between. CDR3 DNA sequence: TGCAGTGCAAGCCAGGGCTACACCTTC. It encodes CSASQGYTF.

The rearrangement joins TRBV11-2 to TRBJ2-3; 12 bases line up with TRBD2. Germline CDR1 reads SGHAT; CDR2 reads FQNNGV. The CDR3 totals 19 residues. The ends lost 2 bases at V and 2 bases at J; junction bases unmatched: 11. CDR3 in DNA: TGTGCCAGCAGCTTAATGGGACTAGCGGGTGGGACGACCACAGATACGCAGTATTTT. It codes for CASSLMGLAGGTTTDTQYF.

A note on this clone: Other DNA sequences in the sample encode the same CDR3. The chain joins TRBV28 to TRBJ2-3, with D possibly being TRBD2 (6 bases). The CDR3 runs to 14 residues. The germline V and J ends were trimmed by 3 bases and 0 bases, with 7 bases remaining between them. Germline V gene data show CDR1 as MDHEN and CDR2 as SYDVKM. The chain's CDR3 is CASSFGRSTDTQYF. CDR3 in DNA: TGTGCCAGCAGTTTCGGGAGAAGCACAGATACGCAGTATTTT.

To note about this clone: The sample carries other DNA sequences with the same CDR3. In nucleotides, the CDR3 is TGTGCCAGCAGCTCGGACAGAGGTTATGGCTACACCTTC. Its protein is CASSSDRGYGYTF. The chain carries TRBV11-2 and TRBJ1-2, with a tentative D call TRBD1 (6 bases). In germline, CDR1 is SGHAT, CDR2 FQNNGV. The V end lost 4 bases, the J end lost 5 bases, and 11 bases lay between the germline ends. The CDR3 is made up of 13 amino acids.

This chain connects TRBV7-2 to TRBJ2-3; D is uncertain. Deletions cut 6 bases from V and 0 bases from J, with 7 bases between. From germline, CDR1 is SGHTA and CDR2 FQGNSA. The CDR3 has 13 residues. CDR3 loop: CASRRSSTDTQYF. The CDR3 DNA is TGTGCCAGCAGGCGTTCTAGCACAGATACGCAGTATTTT. Drawing the rest from reference TRBV7-2 and TRBJ2-3, the complete variable domain is GAGVSQSPSNKVTEKGKDVELRCDPISGHTALYWYRQSLGQGLEFLIYFQGNSAPDKSGLPSDRFSAERTGGSVSTLTIQRTQQEDSAVYLCASRRSSTDTQYFGPGTRLTVL.

This chain links TRBV5-4 with TRBJ2-7; D unclear. Germline V gives CDR1 SGHNT, CDR2 YYREEE (reference sequence). The CDR3 spans 13 residues. With 0 bases removed from V and 3 bases from J, the gap between germline ends came to 7 bases. The CDR3 DNA is TGTGCCAGCAGCTTGGAAACTATCTACGAGCAGTACTTC. This gives the protein CASSLETIYEQYF.

J is TRBJ2-7 and V is TRBV9, with 9 bases lining up with TRBD2. The germline CDR1 and CDR2 sequences are SGDLS and YYNGEE. This CDR3 has 14 residues. V dropped 0 bases and J dropped 6; count of bases not matched to a gene: 4. This chain's CDR3 is CASSVDLAGSEQYF. CDR3 in DNA: TGTGCCAGCAGCGTAGACCTAGCGGGAAGCGAGCAGTACTTC.

This clone was recorded only once. The chain combines TRBV4-2 with TRBJ2-2, with 13 bases lining up with TRBD2. Looked up from germline, CDR1 is LGHNA and CDR2 is YNFKEQ. The CDR3 spans 20 residues. Germline trimming cut 4 bases from V and 1 base from J; bases unmatched to any gene: 12. The CDR3 DNA reads TGTGCCAGCAGCCGACTCGAAGGACTAGCGGGAGACGGGAACACCGGGGAGCTGTTTTTT. Protein: CASSRLEGLAGDGNTGELFF.

This sequence joins TRBV6-5 and TRBJ2-2, with D unclear. V was pared by 2 bases and J by 3 bases, with 10 bases between. Germline loops: CDR1 MNHEY, CDR2 SVGAGI. CDR3 length: 15 amino acids. The CDR3 protein is CASSYVGGDTGELFF. The CDR3 bases are TGTGCCAGCAGTTACGTGGGCGGTGACACCGGGGAGCTGTTTTTT.

V usage is TRBV4-1 and J usage is TRBJ2-1; possible D gene TRBD2, 6 bases. The CDR3 has 15 residues. V gave up 2 bases and J gave up 5 bases, with 13 bases separating them. The germline V gene encodes CDR1 MGHRA and CDR2 YSYEKL. CDR3 coding DNA: TGCGCCAGCAGCCAACCCCGGGACTTAAACAATGAGCAGTTCTTC. As protein: CASSQPRDLNNEQFF.

The chain combines TRBV14 with TRBJ2-1; 9 nucleotides match TRBD2. The CDR3 extends over 18 amino acids. V lost 3 bases to trimming and J lost 3 bases; unmatched junction nucleotides: 12. Germline V lookup: CDR1 SGHDN, CDR2 FVKESK. The CDR3 is CASSQTLLAGANYNEQFF. The DNA for the CDR3 is TGTGCCAGCAGCCAGACCCTATTAGCGGGAGCCAACTACAATGAGCAGTTCTTC.

This chain's CDR3 is CASSEFFGGGGAQYF. The CDR3 DNA sequence: TGTGCCAGCAGTGAATTTTTTGGAGGCGGTGGCGCCCAGTACTTC. The chain has TRBV25-1 and TRBJ2-5; D is possibly TRBD2 (5 bases). Germline V gene sequence: CDR1 MGHDK, CDR2 SYGVNS. The CDR3 consists of 15 residues. Trimming cost V 1 base and J 9 bases, with 18 bases left between them.

The rearrangement joins TRBV5-4 to TRBJ2-7; D uncertain. Germline CDR1 SGHNT, CDR2 YYREEE (reference sequence). The CDR3 has 14 amino acids. V was pared by 4 bases and J by 0 bases, with 11 bases between. In DNA form, the CDR3 reads TGTGCCAGCAGCGTCGGAGTCAGCTCCTACGAGCAGTACTTC. Translating gives CASSVGVSSYEQYF. The full variable domain, rest sourced from reference TRBV5-4 and TRBJ2-7, is ETGVTQSPTHLIKTRGQQVTLRCSSQSGHNTVSWYQQALGQGPQFIFQYYREEENGRGNFPPRFSGLQFPNYSSELNVNALELDDSALYLCASSVGVSSYEQYFGPGTRLTVT.

This rearrangement joins TRBV5-4 to TRBJ1-3, with TRBD1 matching over 8 bases. The V gene's germline CDR1 is SGHNT and CDR2 YYREEE (reference sequence). This CDR3 has 14 residues. The V segment lost 1 base and the J segment 4 bases; nucleotides outside the gene matches: 1. CDR3: CASSLRQGGNTIYF. CDR3 sequence (DNA): TGTGCCAGCAGCTTGCGACAGGGGGGAAACACCATATATTTT.

The gene calls are TRBV6-5 and TRBJ2-7; 9 bases align to TRBD2. V trimming: 2 bases; J trimming: 0 bases; junction bases outside the gene matches: 5. This CDR3 has 16 residues. CDR1 and CDR2 (germline): MNHEY, SVGAGI. The CDR3 sequence is CASSYTEAGGSYEQYF. DNA for the CDR3: TGTGCCAGCAGTTACACAGAAGCGGGAGGCTCCTACGAGCAGTACTTC.

This clone appeared a single time. The chain links TRBV10-3 to TRBJ1-2; D uncertain. The CDR3 loop spans 14 amino acids. Trimming stripped 8 bases from V and 2 bases from J, with 15 bases between. Germline values: CDR1 ENHRY, CDR2 SYGVKD. The CDR3 is CAIPAAVSNYGYTF. CDR3 DNA sequence: TGTGCCATCCCGGCGGCGGTCTCGAACTATGGCTACACCTTC.

The chain uses TRBV7-2 and TRBJ2-6, with D possibly matching TRBD1 (5 bases). In germline, CDR1 is SGHTA, CDR2 FQGNSA. The CDR3 contains 15 residues. Trimming removed 4 bases at V and 3 bases at J, with 10 bases between. The CDR3 DNA reads TGTGCCAGCAGCTCTCAGGGTTTTGGGGCCAACGTCCTGACTTTC. The encoded protein is CASSSQGFGANVLTF.

This clone was picked up one time. Other DNA sequences from this sample encode an identical CDR3 as well. The V call is TRBV19, the J call TRBJ2-3; tentative D call: TRBD2 (7 bases). The ends were cut back, 3 bases at V and 2 bases at J, with 9 bases in the middle. There are 14 residues in the CDR3. From germline, CDR1 is LNHDA and CDR2 SQIVND (reference sequence). CDR3 DNA: TGTGCCAGTAGTATCGGGGGGCACACAGATACGCAGTATTTT. Residues: CASSIGGHTDTQYF.

The V call is TRBV18, the J call TRBJ1-3, with 10 bases matching TRBD1. V shed 6 bases, J shed 11 bases, and the junction held 7 bases outside the gene matches. This CDR3 has 13 amino acids. CDR1 is KGHSH, CDR2 LQKENI, per germline. The CDR3: CASSPGQGNAIYF. In nucleotides, the CDR3 is TGTGCCAGCTCCCCGGGACAGGGGAACGCCATATATTTT.

Note on this clone: The junction departs from the called germline gene at one end, perhaps through a read error. This chain uses TRBV20-1 with TRBJ2-3, with D tentatively TRBD2 (6 bases). The CDR3 is 11 amino acids. Germline CDR1 DFQATT, CDR2 SNEGSKA (reference sequence). This CDR3 is CSARSGLRDGF. The DNA for the CDR3 is TGCAGTGCTAGATCGGGACTTCGGGATGGTTTT.

This chain links TRBV19 with TRBJ2-7; 10 nucleotides line up with TRBD2. This CDR3 comprises 15 residues. The V and J ends lost 3 bases and 2 bases, in that order; junction bases with no gene match: 4. Looked up from germline, CDR1 is LNHDA and CDR2 is SQIVND (reference sequence). This CDR3 is CASSMASGRTYEQYF. The CDR3 DNA reads as TGTGCCAGTAGTATGGCTAGCGGGAGAACCTACGAGCAGTACTTC.

This clone was counted only a few times. An end of the junction differs from the germline gene, which may be a read error. The chain carries TRBV6-1 and TRBJ1-4; D unclear. This CDR3 spans 11 amino acids. CDR1 is MNHNS, CDR2 SASEGT, per germline. The CDR3 nucleotides read TGTGCCAGCAGTGATCAGGCCAGGCTGACATTT. As protein: CASSDQARLTF.

V gene TRBV6-1 combines with J gene TRBJ2-7; D possibly corresponds to TRBD2 (6 bases). Germline values: CDR1 MNHNS, CDR2 SASEGT. The germline V and J ends were trimmed by 11 bases and 2 bases, with 10 bases remaining between them. The CDR3 sequence is 11 residues long. The CDR3 DNA reads TGTGCCGGCGGGGCAGCCTACGAGCAGTACTTC. It yields the protein CAGGAAYEQYF.

About this clone itself: The same CDR3 arises from other DNA sequences in this sample as well. The genes are TRBV28 and TRBJ1-1; a possible D gene is TRBD1 (6 bases). Germline lookup yields CDR1 MDHEN and CDR2 SYDVKM. The CDR3 has 14 residues. V was trimmed by 5 bases and J by 4 bases, leaving 14 bases between them. The CDR3 nucleotides read TGTGCCAGCAGTCCCCCCCCCAGGGGCACTGAAGCTTTCTTT. It specifies CASSPPPRGTEAFF.

V gene TRBV6-5 combines with J gene TRBJ1-2; perhaps TRBD1 as D (5 bases). Germline V gene data show CDR1 as MNHEY and CDR2 as SVGAGI. This CDR3 comprises 15 residues. Trimming removed 0 bases from V and 2 bases from J, with 10 bases in between. In DNA, the CDR3 is TGTGCCAGCAGTTACTCGACAGACCCCAACTATGGCTACACCTTC. Amino acids: CASSYSTDPNYGYTF.

Concerning this clone itself: Its ends do not fully match the called genes, so a read error is possible. The CDR3: CASSPSVQEAQYF. For the CDR3, the DNA is TGTGCCAGCAGCCCCTCAGTCCAAGAGGCCCAGTACTTC. The J gene is TRBJ2-5, the V gene TRBV5-4; D is ambiguous. Germline-derived CDR1 and CDR2 are SGHNT and YYREEE (reference sequence). This CDR3 is built from 13 residues.

CDR3 residues: CASSTQREGRSVEQFF. In nucleotides, the CDR3 is TGTGCCAGCAGTACCCAGCGGGAGGGCCGATCCGTTGAGCAGTTCTTC. This sequence joins TRBV27 and TRBJ2-1; 10 positions match TRBD2. The CDR3 length is 16 residues. CDR1 is MNHEY, CDR2 SMNVEV, per germline (reference sequence). V gave up 5 bases and J gave up 9 bases; unmatched junction bases: 13.